The sequence of this T cell receptor (beta chain) was determined in a study of regulatory T cells in long-lasting Graves disease. This CDR3 comprises 15 residues. Trimming took 5 bases from V and 4 from J, leaving 16 bases between them. Germline V gene lookup returns CDR1 MDHEN and CDR2 SYDVKM. Building the TCR beta libraries relied on iRepertoire HTBI primers, and CDR3 regions underwent Arm-PCR. In the original workflow: The study identified about 60 TRBV and 13 to 15 TRBJ segments across samples. MiXCR, applied by TCRdb to the multiplex PCR reads, yields one record per CDR3 protein. In this record, the V and J calls reflect TCRdb's handling and not the investigators' own analysis. The sample yields 350,000 to 450,000 distinct CDR3 sequences, around a fifth seen once. This clonotype has just a few counts. As to time point: persistent/refractory GD, antithyroid drugs over 5 years with positive TRAb. Making the TCR library involved RNA that had been extracted from PBMCs.

Sequencing used peripheral blood mononuclear cells (PBMCs), obtained when the disease was refractory, from a patient treated with antithyroid drugs. The rearrangement uses TRBV28 and TRBJ2-3; D unresolved. This clonotype was obtained from a female donor with Graves disease. The DNA of the CDR3 is TGTGCCAGCAGTCCACAATCAGGAAGACCAGATACGCAGTATTTT. Amino acids: CASSPQSGRPDTQYF.